The 6 T cell receptor beta chains in this list originate from one sample, sequenced in a study of memory CD4+ T cells and cytomegalovirus serostatus. Sequenced by immunoSEQ multiplex PCR; TCRdb stores in-frame clones only, minus some. The table shows about 39,000 clones, with around 79% occurring only once. Single viable CD3+CD4+CD8-CD45RO+ cells were sorted as the memory CD4+ T cells. The sample comprised memory CD4+ T cells from blood. These receptors were obtained from an adult in good health and CMV-seronegative.

The chain combines TRBV5-4 with TRBJ1-5; D perhaps matches TRBD1 (6 bases). The CDR3 totals 15 residues. The germline V gene encodes CDR1 SGHNT and CDR2 YYREEE (reference sequence). V was trimmed by 4 bases and J by 1 base, leaving 12 bases between them. The CDR3 DNA sequence: TGTGCCAGCAGCCTGGGGCAGGGGAGCAATCAGCCCCAGCATTTT. Translated: CASSLGQGSNQPQHF.

In its sample, this clone was seen a few times. The chain recombines TRBV6-6 with TRBJ1-6; no clear D. Germline loops: CDR1 MNHNY, CDR2 SVGAGI (reference sequence). V shed 0 bases and J shed 6 bases, with 9 bases lying between them. This CDR3 region has 15 residues. CDR3 nucleotide sequence: TGTGCCAGCAGTTACTCTCCGGAAATTAATTCACCCCTCCACTTT. Translating gives CASSYSPEINSPLHF.

The genes are TRBV5-6 and TRBJ1-4; no clear D gene. The germline V gene has CDR1 SGHDT and CDR2 YYEEEE. This CDR3 has 14 amino acids. Trimming shortened V by 2 bases and J by 4 bases, and 9 bases separated the two germline ends. As DNA, the CDR3 is TGTGCCAGCAGCTTACGGGCACTTAATGAAAAACTGTTTTTT. Translated: CASSLRALNEKLFF.

The chain employs TRBV7-9 and TRBJ1-2; D is perhaps TRBD1 (6 bases). V lost 0 bases, J lost 6 bases, and 23 bases lay in between. Looked up from germline, CDR1 is SEHNR and CDR2 is FQNEAQ (reference sequence). The CDR3 has 18 amino acids. CDR3 DNA: TGTGCCAGCAGCTTAGCCACGGGGGACATCCGGAGGGCCAATGGCTACACCTTC. Its protein product is CASSLATGDIRRANGYTF. Variable domain in full (rest from reference TRBV7-9 and TRBJ1-2): DTGVSQNPRHKITKRGQNVTFRCDPISEHNRLYWYRQTLGQGPEFLTYFQNEAQLEKSRLLSDRFSAERPKGSFSTLEIQRTEQGDSAMYLCASSLATGDIRRANGYTFGSGTRLTVV.

This clone was recorded once. The chain carries TRBV11-3 and TRBJ2-3, with D possibly being TRBD1 (5 bases). The CDR3 is 15 residues long. Per germline, CDR1 SGHNT and CDR2 YENEEA. Between the trimmed V and J ends, which lost 5 bases and 1 base, there was a span of 13 bases. CDR3 residues: CASSASLGGTDTQYF. CDR3 coding DNA: TGTGCCAGCAGCGCCTCTCTAGGGGGCACAGATACGCAGTATTTT.

The V call is TRBV6-5, the J call TRBJ2-3, with 9 bases fitting TRBD2. This CDR3 comprises 14 residues. Germline loops: CDR1 MNHEY, CDR2 SVGAGI. In DNA form, the CDR3 reads TGTGCATGTCGGAGCGGGGGGTACACAGATACGCAGTATTTT. Translated, it gives CACRSGGYTDTQYF.